A single T cell receptor (beta chain) is shown here with its context. A sample-barcoded 5' primer and a J-beta primer mix were used in a second PCR of roughly 6 to 11 cycles. Every cDNA molecule bore a tag from a template-switch adaptor containing 12 random nucleotides. TCRdb independently ran MiXCR on the 5' RACE reads; one entry per CDR3 protein. Here the sample spans about 1.4 million distinct CDR3 sequences, approximately 63% being singletons. The CDR3 is 13 amino acids. The germline V gene has CDR1 SQVTM and CDR2 ANQGSEA. Losses at the gene ends were 6 bases for V and 5 bases for J; bases not matched to a gene: 7. The entry originates in a study of blood T cells in healthy people across ages.

Sequencing was performed on blood. The chain joins TRBV29-1 to TRBJ2-1, with 7 nucleotides matching TRBD1. This clonotype was obtained from a man aged 18 to 30 in good health. CDR3 coding DNA: TGCAGCGTGGGACAGACAAAGCACAATGAGCAGTTCTTC. It codes for CSVGQTKHNEQFF.